The 14 T cell receptor beta chains listed next were all sequenced from one sample in a study of control samples from healthy donors and cancer patients. The table came from immunoSEQ multiplex PCR; TCRdb's copy has only in-frame clones and leaves some out. The table has 130,000 to 150,000 clones, more than 85% seen once. The sequenced material came from blood. Source of these receptors: a man in his late teens or twenties in good health.

The chain carries TRBV7-9 and TRBJ2-1; 11 bases are shared with TRBD2. Germline values: CDR1 SEHNR, CDR2 FQNEAQ (reference sequence). This CDR3 contains 16 residues. V shed 5 bases and J 0 bases; nucleotides not matched to a gene: 3. This CDR3 reads CASSLGLAGSYNEQFF. The CDR3 DNA sequence: TGTGCCAGCAGCCTCGGACTAGCGGGCTCCTACAATGAGCAGTTCTTC. Filled out from reference TRBV7-9 and TRBJ2-1, the complete variable domain reads DTGVSQNPRHKITKRGQNVTFRCDPISEHNRLYWYRQTLGQGPEFLTYFQNEAQLEKSRLLSDRFSAERPKGSFSTLEIQRTEQGDSAMYLCASSLGLAGSYNEQFFGPGTRLTVL.

The V and J genes are TRBV11-1 and TRBJ2-7, with D hard to call. From germline, CDR1 is SGHAT and CDR2 FQDESV (reference sequence). V was pared by 3 bases and J by 2 bases, with 8 bases between. The CDR3 is made up of 13 amino acids. Here the CDR3 DNA reads TGTGCCAGCAGCTTGACCCAGACCTACGAGCAGTACTTC. Its protein product is CASSLTQTYEQYF.

The V and J genes are TRBV30 and TRBJ2-5; tentatively, D is TRBD2 (6 bases). Germline CDR1 GTSNPN, CDR2 SVGIG (reference sequence). The V gene lost 5 bases and the J gene lost 1 base, with 17 bases spanning the gap. The CDR3 covers 15 residues. For the CDR3, the DNA is TGTGCCTGGGCCCCTGGGGGGTCCTTCCAAGAGACCCAGTACTTC. This codes for CAWAPGGSFQETQYF.

CDR3 loop: CASRSPTGVDTGELFF. The CDR3 bases are TGTGCCAGTAGGTCCCCGACAGGGGTGGACACCGGGGAGCTGTTTTTT. The chain is built from TRBV19 and TRBJ2-2, with 8 bases fitting TRBD1. Trimming removed 6 bases from V and 3 bases from J; junction bases left unmatched: 9. The CDR3 runs to 16 residues. CDR1 and CDR2 from the germline V gene are LNHDA and SQIVND (reference sequence).

This chain links TRBV27 with TRBJ1-6; TRBD1 aligns across 9 bases. CDR1 MNHEY and CDR2 SMNVEV come from the germline V gene (reference sequence). The CDR3 runs to 13 residues. Trimming at V came to 6 bases and at J to 9 bases, leaving 3 bases not matched to a gene. CDR3 in amino acids: CASRTGGGSPLHF. CDR3 bases: TGTGCCAGCAGAACAGGGGGCGGTTCACCCCTCCACTTT.

V is TRBV6-6 and J is TRBJ2-3; D is ambiguous. Germline CDR1 reads MNHNY; CDR2 reads SVGAGI (reference sequence). V lost 2 bases and J 4 bases, leaving 4 bases between the germline ends. The CDR3 totals 12 residues. CDR3 protein: CASSYLPDTQYF. In DNA form, the CDR3 reads TGTGCCAGCAGTTACCTCCCAGATACGCAGTATTTT.

The chain uses TRBV19 and TRBJ1-1; D may be TRBD1 (6 bases). The CDR3 runs 13 residues. CDR1 is LNHDA and CDR2 is SQIVND in the germline V gene (reference sequence). The V gene lost 7 bases and the J gene lost 1 base, with 10 bases spanning the gap. The DNA of the CDR3 is TGTGCCAGTAAAGGCAGGGGGAACACTGAAGCTTTCTTT. Its translation: CASKGRGNTEAFF. Full variable domain (rest looked up from reference TRBV19 and TRBJ1-1): DGGITQSPKYLFRKEGQNVTLSCEQNLNHDAMYWYRQDPGQGLRLIYYSQIVNDFQKGDIAEGYSVSREKKESFPLTVTSAQKNPTAFYLCASKGRGNTEAFFGQGTRLTVV.

This sequence joins TRBV28 and TRBJ1-1; D is undetermined. This CDR3 region has 12 residues. The V end was cut by 4 bases, the J end by 2 bases, with 5 bases between. Germline V gene sequence: CDR1 MDHEN, CDR2 SYDVKM. The CDR3 sequence: CASSSYNTEAFF. The CDR3, as DNA: TGTGCCAGCAGTTCCTACAACACTGAAGCTTTCTTT.

V gene TRBV7-8 combines with J gene TRBJ2-2; D ambiguous. With 7 bases removed from V and 5 bases from J, the gap between germline ends came to 17 bases. Germline values: CDR1 SGHVS, CDR2 FQNEAQ. The CDR3 has 15 residues. The CDR3 region has the DNA TGTGCCAGCACCCAACCGGTGTTTAGTACCGGGGAGCTGTTTTTT. It yields the protein CASTQPVFSTGELFF.

The chain uses TRBV5-4 and TRBJ2-6; either TRBD1 or TRBD2 may supply D (6 bases each). Trimming cost V 3 bases and J 2 bases, with 12 bases left between them. There are 16 residues in the CDR3. Germline values: CDR1 SGHNT, CDR2 YYREEE (reference sequence). Here the CDR3 reads CASSSGGGPGANVLTF. CDR3 nucleotides: TGTGCCAGCAGCTCTGGAGGGGGTCCTGGGGCCAACGTCCTGACTTTC.

The rearrangement uses TRBV9 and TRBJ1-1; no firm D call. The germline V gene has CDR1 SGDLS and CDR2 YYNGEE. This CDR3 is built from 11 residues. The germline V and J ends were trimmed by 4 bases and 5 bases, with 6 bases remaining between them. Here the CDR3 reads CASSPATEAFF. The CDR3, as DNA: TGTGCCAGCAGCCCCGCAACTGAAGCTTTCTTT.

CDR3 DNA sequence: TGTGCCAGCAGACTATATAAAACGGGACAGGGCTCTGGGGCCAACGTCCTGACTTTC. Residues: CASRLYKTGQGSGANVLTF. The rearrangement uses TRBV2 and TRBJ2-6, with 9 bases lining up with TRBD1. Germline V gives CDR1 SNHLY, CDR2 FYNNEI. V dropped 6 bases and J dropped 0; count of bases not matched to a gene: 12. This CDR3 is 19 amino acids long.

The rearrangement joins TRBV28 to TRBJ2-7; 11 positions match TRBD2. The germline V gene has CDR1 MDHEN and CDR2 SYDVKM. This CDR3 has 15 residues. J was trimmed by 3 bases and V by 5 bases; bases with no gene match: 6. For the CDR3, the DNA is TGTGCCAGCAGTGTCCCGGGACTAGCGGACTACGAGCAGTACTTC. The encoded protein is CASSVPGLADYEQYF.

The chain combines TRBV9 with TRBJ1-5; D is ambiguous. The CDR3 is 13 residues long. Trimming shortened V by 3 bases and J by 7 bases, and 11 bases separated the two germline ends. Germline V lookup: CDR1 SGDLS, CDR2 YYNGEE. CDR3 in amino acids: CASSADIGQPQHF. The CDR3, as DNA: TGTGCCAGCAGCGCCGATATCGGGCAGCCCCAGCATTTT. The variable domain in full, with the rest retrieved from reference TRBV9 and TRBJ1-5, is DSGVTQTPKHLITATGQRVTLRCSPRSGDLSVYWYQQSLDQGLQFLIQYYNGEERAKGNILERFSAQQFPDLHSELNLSSLELGDSALYFCASSADIGQPQHFGDGTRLSIL.